This is a list of T cell receptor beta chains from one sample in a study of T cells after yellow fever vaccination. MiXCR was run by TCRdb on the 5' RACE reads, yielding one entry per CDR3 protein. The repertoire holds more than 350,000 distinct CDR3 sequences, with 11% as singletons. Sequenced here: PBMCs, sampled on the day of the first yellow fever vaccination. These receptors all come from a man younger than 35 who received the YFV17D yellow fever vaccine. Each CDR3 is given with its conserved first and last residue. Fields, in order: D gene, V gene, J gene, clone size, CDR3 protein, CDR3 DNA. The D gene is left open where the match is weak. Clone size is given for some rows only: seen once, a few or many times, or a class if the clone is expanded.

TRBD1,TRBV6-6,TRBJ2-5,NA,CASRDRGSGTSTQYF,TGTGCCAGCAGGGACAGGGGGTCAGGGACGTCAACCCAGTACTTC
TRBD1,TRBV29-1,TRBJ2-5,NA,CSVEVRGRGETQYF,TGCAGCGTTGAGGTCAGGGGGCGAGGGGAGACCCAGTACTTC
NA,TRBV7-2,TRBJ2-7,NA,CASSLEGWGEQYF,TGTGCCAGCAGCTTAGAGGGATGGGGCGAGCAGTACTTC
NA,TRBV20-1,TRBJ1-5,few,CSARTDSNQPQHF,TGCAGTGCTAGGACGGATAGCAATCAGCCCCAGCATTTT
NA,TRBV20-1,TRBJ1-5,few,CSARGGDQPQHF,TGCAGTGCTAGAGGAGGGGACCAGCCCCAGCATTTT
TRBD1,TRBV3-1,TRBJ2-5,few,CASSRGTAQETQYF,TGTGCCAGCAGCCGTGGGACAGCCCAAGAGACCCAGTACTTC
NA,TRBV5-1,TRBJ2-5,medium-sized,CASSSGGTGGLQETQYF,TGCGCCAGCAGCTCCGGGGGGACAGGAGGGCTCCAAGAGACCCAGTACTTC
NA,TRBV7-2,TRBJ2-3,many,CASSLQVTDTQYF,TGTGCCAGCAGCTTACAGGTCACAGATACGCAGTATTTT
NA,TRBV7-2,TRBJ2-1,many,CASSSDSFRRFF,TGTGCCAGCAGCTCCGACAGTTTTAGACGGTTCTTC
NA,TRBV7-9,TRBJ1-5,NA,CASSGWDEGWPQHF,TGTGCCAGCAGCGGTTGGGACGAGGGATGGCCCCAGCATTTT
TRBD2,TRBV7-6,TRBJ2-1,many,CASSLASSGIRNEQFF,TGTGCCAGCAGCTTAGCGTCGAGCGGGATAAGGAATGAGCAGTTCTTC
TRBD1,TRBV4-3,TRBJ2-2,few,CASSQDTDRGTGELFF,TGCGCCAGCAGCCAAGATACAGACAGGGGGACCGGGGAGCTGTTTTTT
NA,TRBV30,TRBJ1-4,NA,CAWSPGKKLFF,TGTGCCTGGAGCCCGGGGAAAAAACTGTTTTTT
TRBD1,TRBV6-1,TRBJ2-7,NA,CASRRQGGYEQYF,TGTGCCAGCAGGCGACAGGGTGGCTACGAGCAGTACTTC
NA,TRBV20-1,TRBJ1-2,NA,CSAIPTGFSGYTF,TGCAGTGCTATTCCCACAGGTTTCTCTGGCTACACCTTC
NA,TRBV27,TRBJ1-1,NA,CASSGTAAQPNTEAFF,TGTGCCAGCAGTGGGACGGCCGCCCAACCTAACACTGAAGCTTTCTTT
NA,TRBV2,TRBJ2-1,NA,CASEGLHFEQFF,TGTGCCAGCGAGGGACTCCACTTCGAGCAGTTCTTC
NA,TRBV6-5,TRBJ1-2,many,CASSFDLDTNYGYTF,TGTGCCAGCAGTTTCGACCTGGATACCAACTATGGCTACACCTTC
NA,TRBV7-2,TRBJ1-5,few,CASSLAAVNSNQPQHF,TGTGCCAGCAGCTTAGCAGCCGTTAATAGCAATCAGCCCCAGCATTTT
TRBD2,TRBV5-5,TRBJ2-3,few,CASRLAGGPPDTQYF,TGTGCCAGCAGACTAGCGGGGGGCCCGCCAGATACGCAGTATTTT
NA,TRBV7-7,TRBJ2-3,few,CASSLASGSDTQYF,TGTGCTAGCAGCTTAGCGTCCGGGTCAGATACGCAGTATTTT
NA,TRBV11-3,TRBJ2-5,NA,CASSAGTAEETQYF,TGTGCCAGCAGCGCTGGGACGGCCGAAGAGACCCAGTACTTC
NA,TRBV4-1,TRBJ1-2,NA,CASSHPSANYGYTF,TGCGCCAGCAGCCACCCATCGGCTAACTATGGCTACACCTTC
TRBD1,TRBV7-2,TRBJ2-1,few,CASRPGQGGYNEQFF,TGTGCCAGCAGACCGGGACAGGGGGGCTACAATGAGCAGTTCTTC
TRBD1,TRBV29-1,TRBJ1-2,many,CSVESGTGSRGYTF,TGCAGCGTTGAATCGGGGACAGGGTCGAGGGGCTACACCTTC
TRBD2,TRBV14,TRBJ2-2,NA,CASSQRSFEFWRGGRDTGELFF,TGTGCCAGCAGCCAAAGATCGTTCGAGTTCTGGCGGGGGGGCCGAGACACCGGGGAGCTGTTTTTT
TRBD1,TRBV4-2,TRBJ2-3,NA,CASSQAGQGGTDTQYF,TGTGCCAGCAGCCAAGCAGGACAGGGAGGCACAGATACGCAGTATTTT
NA,TRBV7-8,TRBJ1-1,NA,CASSLRGGVNTEAFF,TGTGCCAGCAGCTTACGGGGGGGGGTGAACACTGAGGCTTTCTTT